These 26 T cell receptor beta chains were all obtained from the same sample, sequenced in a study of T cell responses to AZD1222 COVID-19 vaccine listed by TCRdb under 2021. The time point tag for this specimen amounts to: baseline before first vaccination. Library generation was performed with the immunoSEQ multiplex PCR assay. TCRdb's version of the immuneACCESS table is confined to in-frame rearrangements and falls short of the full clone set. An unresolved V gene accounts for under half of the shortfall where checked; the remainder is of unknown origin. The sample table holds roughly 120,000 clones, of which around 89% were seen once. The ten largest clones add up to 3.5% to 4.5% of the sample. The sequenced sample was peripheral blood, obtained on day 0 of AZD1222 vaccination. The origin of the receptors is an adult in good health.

This CDR3 is CASSIAGRSYEQYF. Written as DNA, the CDR3 is TGTGCCAGTAGTATAGCGGGTCGCTCCTACGAGCAGTACTTC. This chain uses TRBV19 with TRBJ2-7; D ambiguous. Germline CDR1 LNHDA, CDR2 SQIVND (reference sequence). V was trimmed by 1 base and J by 0 bases, leaving 7 bases between them. This CDR3 is 14 amino acids long. The full variable domain, rest sourced from reference TRBV19 and TRBJ2-7, is DGGITQSPKYLFRKEGQNVTLSCEQNLNHDAMYWYRQDPGQGLRLIYYSQIVNDFQKGDIAEGYSVSREKKESFPLTVTSAQKNPTAFYLCASSIAGRSYEQYFGPGTRLTVT.

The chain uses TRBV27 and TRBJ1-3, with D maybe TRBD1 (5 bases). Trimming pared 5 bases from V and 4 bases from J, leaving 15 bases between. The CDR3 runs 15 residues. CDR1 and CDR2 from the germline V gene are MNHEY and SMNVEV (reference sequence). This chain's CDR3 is CASSPGHRGGNTIYF. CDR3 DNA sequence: TGTGCCAGCAGTCCCGGACACCGGGGGGGAAACACCATATATTTT.

CDR3 in amino acids: CASSQTDGREQPQHF. CDR3 DNA: TGCGCCAGCAGCCAAACGGACGGCCGGGAGCAGCCCCAGCATTTT. The chain has TRBV4-3 and TRBJ1-5, with D uncertain. V lost 2 bases to trimming and J lost 7 bases, with 15 bases between them. The CDR3 is 15 residues long. The germline V gene encodes CDR1 LGHNA and CDR2 YSLEER.

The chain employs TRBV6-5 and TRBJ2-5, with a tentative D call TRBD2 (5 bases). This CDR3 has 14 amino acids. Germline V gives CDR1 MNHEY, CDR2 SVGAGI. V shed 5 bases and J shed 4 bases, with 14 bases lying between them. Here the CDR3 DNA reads TGTGCCAGCAGTCTGTCTAGAGGGCGAGAGACCCAGTACTTC. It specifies CASSLSRGRETQYF.

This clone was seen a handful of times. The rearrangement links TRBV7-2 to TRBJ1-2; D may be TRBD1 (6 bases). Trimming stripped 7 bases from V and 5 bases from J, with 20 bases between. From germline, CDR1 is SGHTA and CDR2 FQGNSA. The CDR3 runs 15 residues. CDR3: CASTQRGGRWYGYTF. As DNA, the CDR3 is TGTGCCAGCACTCAACGGGGGGGGCGGTGGTATGGCTACACCTTC. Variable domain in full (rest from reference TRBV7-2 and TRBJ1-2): GAGVSQSPSNKVTEKGKDVELRCDPISGHTALYWYRQSLGQGLEFLIYFQGNSAPDKSGLPSDRFSAERTGGSVSTLTIQRTQQEDSAVYLCASTQRGGRWYGYTFGSGTRLTVV.

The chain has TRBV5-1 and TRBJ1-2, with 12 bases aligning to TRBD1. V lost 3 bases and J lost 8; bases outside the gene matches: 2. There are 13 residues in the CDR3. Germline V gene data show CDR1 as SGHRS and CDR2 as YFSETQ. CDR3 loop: CASSWDRGRGYTF. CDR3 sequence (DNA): TGCGCCAGCAGCTGGGACAGGGGGCGAGGCTACACCTTC.

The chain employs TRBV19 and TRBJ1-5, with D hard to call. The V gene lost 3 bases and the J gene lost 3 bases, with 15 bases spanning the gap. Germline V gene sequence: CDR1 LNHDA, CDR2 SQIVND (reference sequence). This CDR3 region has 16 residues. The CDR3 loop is CASSMSRIGNNQPQHF. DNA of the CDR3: TGTGCCAGTAGTATGAGCCGAATCGGCAACAATCAGCCCCAGCATTTT.

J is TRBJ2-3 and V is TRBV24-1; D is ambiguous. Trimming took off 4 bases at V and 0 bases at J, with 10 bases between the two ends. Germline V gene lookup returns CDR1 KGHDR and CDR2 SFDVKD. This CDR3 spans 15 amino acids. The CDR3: CATSDPDGSTDTQYF. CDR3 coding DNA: TGTGCCACCAGTGACCCTGACGGTAGCACAGATACGCAGTATTTT.

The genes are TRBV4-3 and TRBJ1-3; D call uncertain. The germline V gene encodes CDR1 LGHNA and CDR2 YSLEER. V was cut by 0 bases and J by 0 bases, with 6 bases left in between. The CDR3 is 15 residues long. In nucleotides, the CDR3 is TGCGCCAGCAGCCAAGACCGGGCCTCTGGAAACACCATATATTTT. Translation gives CASSQDRASGNTIYF.

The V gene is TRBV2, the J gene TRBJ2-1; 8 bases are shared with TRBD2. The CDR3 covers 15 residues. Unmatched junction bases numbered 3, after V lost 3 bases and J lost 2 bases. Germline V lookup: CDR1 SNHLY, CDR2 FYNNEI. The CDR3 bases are TGTGCCAGCAGTGATCGGGGGGGCGCCTACAATGAGCAGTTCTTC. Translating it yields CASSDRGGAYNEQFF.

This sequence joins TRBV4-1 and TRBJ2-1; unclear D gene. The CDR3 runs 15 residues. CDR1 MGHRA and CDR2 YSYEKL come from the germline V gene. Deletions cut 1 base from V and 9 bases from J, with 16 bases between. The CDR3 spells CASSQVWVSVGEQFF. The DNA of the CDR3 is TGCGCCAGCAGCCAAGTCTGGGTTTCGGTGGGTGAGCAGTTCTTC.

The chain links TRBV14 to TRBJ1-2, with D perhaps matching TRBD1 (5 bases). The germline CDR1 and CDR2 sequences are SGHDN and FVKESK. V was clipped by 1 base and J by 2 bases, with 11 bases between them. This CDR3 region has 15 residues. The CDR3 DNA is TGTGCCAGCAGCCAAGCGCGGGCAGGGAACTATGGCTACACCTTC. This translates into CASSQARAGNYGYTF.

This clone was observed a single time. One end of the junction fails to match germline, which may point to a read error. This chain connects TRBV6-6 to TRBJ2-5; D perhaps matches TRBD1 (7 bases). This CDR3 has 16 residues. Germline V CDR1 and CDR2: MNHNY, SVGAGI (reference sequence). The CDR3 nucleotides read TGTGCCAACAGTTACTCGAGTACCCAGGGGGGAGAGACCCAGTACTTC. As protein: CANSYSSTQGGETQYF.

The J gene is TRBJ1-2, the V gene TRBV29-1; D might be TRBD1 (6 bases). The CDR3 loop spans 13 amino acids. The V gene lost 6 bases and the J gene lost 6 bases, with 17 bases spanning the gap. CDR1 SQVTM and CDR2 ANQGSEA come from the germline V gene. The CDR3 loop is CSVLEGGWNGYTF. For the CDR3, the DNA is TGCAGCGTGCTTGAGGGGGGTTGGAATGGCTACACCTTC. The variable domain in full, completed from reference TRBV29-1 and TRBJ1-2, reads SAVISQKPSRDICQRGTSLTIQCQVDSQVTMMFWYRQQPGQSLTLIATANQGSEATYESGFVIDKFPISRPNLTFSTLTVSNMSPEDSSIYLCSVLEGGWNGYTFGSGTRLTVV.

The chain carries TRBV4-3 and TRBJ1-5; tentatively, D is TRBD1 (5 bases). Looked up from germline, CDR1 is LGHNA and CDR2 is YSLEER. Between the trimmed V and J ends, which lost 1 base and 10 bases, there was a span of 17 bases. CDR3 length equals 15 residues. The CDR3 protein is CASSQGRAWGSPQHF. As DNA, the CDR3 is TGCGCCAGCAGCCAAGGCAGGGCATGGGGGTCCCCCCAGCATTTT.

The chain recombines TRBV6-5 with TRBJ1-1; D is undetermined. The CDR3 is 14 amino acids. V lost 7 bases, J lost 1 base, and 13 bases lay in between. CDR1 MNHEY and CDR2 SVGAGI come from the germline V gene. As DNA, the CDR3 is TGTGCCAGCAAGAGGGAGACATCGAACACTGAAGCTTTCTTT. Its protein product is CASKRETSNTEAFF.

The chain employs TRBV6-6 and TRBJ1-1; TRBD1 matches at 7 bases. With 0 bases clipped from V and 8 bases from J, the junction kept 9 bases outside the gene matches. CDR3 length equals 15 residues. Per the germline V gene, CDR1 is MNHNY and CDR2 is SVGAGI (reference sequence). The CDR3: CASSYSMLGGLEAFF. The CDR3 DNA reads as TGTGCCAGCAGTTACTCGATGTTAGGGGGCTTAGAAGCTTTCTTT.

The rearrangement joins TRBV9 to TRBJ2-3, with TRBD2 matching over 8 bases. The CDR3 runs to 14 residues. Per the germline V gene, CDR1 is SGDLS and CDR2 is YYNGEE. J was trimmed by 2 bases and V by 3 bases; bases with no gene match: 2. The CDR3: CASSGSGATDTQYF. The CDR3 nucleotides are TGTGCCAGCAGCGGTAGCGGGGCCACAGATACGCAGTATTTT.

The CDR3 reads CAISESEGSTDTQYF. The CDR3 region has the DNA TGTGCCATCAGTGAGTCCGAGGGAAGCACAGATACGCAGTATTTT. The J gene is TRBJ2-3, the V gene TRBV10-3, with a tentative D call TRBD2 (5 bases). Germline CDR1 ENHRY, CDR2 SYGVKD. The CDR3 length is 15 residues. V lost 0 bases, J lost 0 bases, and 7 bases lay in between.

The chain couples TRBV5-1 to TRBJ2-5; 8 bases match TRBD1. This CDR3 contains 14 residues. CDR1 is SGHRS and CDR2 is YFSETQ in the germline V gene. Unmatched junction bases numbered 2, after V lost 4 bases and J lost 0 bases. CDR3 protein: CASSGQGYQETQYF. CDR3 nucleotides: TGCGCCAGCAGCGGACAGGGCTACCAAGAGACCCAGTACTTC.

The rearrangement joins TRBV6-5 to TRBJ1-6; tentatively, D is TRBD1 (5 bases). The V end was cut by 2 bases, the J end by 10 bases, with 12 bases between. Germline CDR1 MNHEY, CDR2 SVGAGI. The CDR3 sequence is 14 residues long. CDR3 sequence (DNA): TGTGCCAGCAGTTACGGACAAGAGACCTCACCCCTCCACTTT. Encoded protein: CASSYGQETSPLHF.

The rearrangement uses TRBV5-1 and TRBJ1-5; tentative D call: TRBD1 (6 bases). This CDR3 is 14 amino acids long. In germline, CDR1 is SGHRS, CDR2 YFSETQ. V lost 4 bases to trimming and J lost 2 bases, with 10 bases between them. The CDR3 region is CASSEQGGNQPQHF. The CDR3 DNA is TGCGCCAGCAGCGAACAGGGTGGCAATCAGCCCCAGCATTTT.

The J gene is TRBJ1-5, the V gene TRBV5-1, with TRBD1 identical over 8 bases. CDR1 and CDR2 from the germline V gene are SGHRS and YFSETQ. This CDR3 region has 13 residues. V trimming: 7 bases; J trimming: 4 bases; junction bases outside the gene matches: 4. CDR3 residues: CASRGQDNQPQHF. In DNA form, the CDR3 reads TGCGCCAGCCGGGGACAGGATAATCAGCCCCAGCATTTT.

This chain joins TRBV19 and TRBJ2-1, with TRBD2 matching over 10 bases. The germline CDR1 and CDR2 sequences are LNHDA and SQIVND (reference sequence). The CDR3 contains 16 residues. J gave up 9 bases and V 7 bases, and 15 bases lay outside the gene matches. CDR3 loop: CASTTAHSGGLSEQFF. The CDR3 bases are TGTGCCAGTACAACCGCGCATAGCGGGGGGTTGTCTGAGCAGTTCTTC.

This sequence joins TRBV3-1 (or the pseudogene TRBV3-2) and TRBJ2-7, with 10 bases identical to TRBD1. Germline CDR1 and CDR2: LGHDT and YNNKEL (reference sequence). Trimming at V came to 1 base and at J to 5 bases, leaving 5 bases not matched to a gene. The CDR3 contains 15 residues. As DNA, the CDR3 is TGTGCCAGCAGCCAAGTTCGGGACAGGGGTAACGAGCAGTACTTC. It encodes CASSQVRDRGNEQYF.

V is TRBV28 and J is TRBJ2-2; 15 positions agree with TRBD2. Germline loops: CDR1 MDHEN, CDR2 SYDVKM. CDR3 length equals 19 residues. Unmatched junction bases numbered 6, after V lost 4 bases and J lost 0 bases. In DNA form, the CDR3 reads TGTGCCAGCAGTTGGACGGGACTAGCGGGGGGTCCGAACACCGGGGAGCTGTTTTTT. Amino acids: CASSWTGLAGGPNTGELFF.